The T cell receptor beta chain described here comes from a study of T cell changes during pregnancy in multiple sclerosis. Only in-frame clones appear in the TCRdb table, and some are missing; sequencing was by immunoSEQ multiplex PCR. The table records approximately 38,000 clones, 91% of them present only once. The CDR3 is made up of 13 amino acids. V was cut by 0 bases and J by 7 bases, with 9 bases left in between. Per germline, CDR1 LNHDA and CDR2 SQIVND (reference sequence). This TCR was sampled from a female donor with multiple sclerosis, enrolled in a pregnancy study. This chain uses TRBV19 with TRBJ1-1; weak D call: TRBD1 (5 bases). Source: CD8+ T cells from peripheral blood mononuclear cells, taken in the second trimester of pregnancy. For the CDR3, the DNA is TGTGCCAGTAGTATAGAGGGGCCCTTTGAAGCTTTCTTT. It yields the protein CASSIEGPFEAFF.